The rows below give T cell receptor beta chains drawn from one sample of a study of PD-1 blockade in classical Hodgkin lymphoma. The repertoire was sequenced with immunoSEQ multiplex PCR; TCRdb's copy has only in-frame clones and lacks some. In the table there are 55,000 to 65,000 clones, roughly nine tenths of which are singletons. Sequences were derived from peripheral blood mononuclear cells (PBMCs), sampled at baseline. The receptors come from a human donor with classical Hodgkin lymphoma. CDR3s include the opening cysteine and the closing phenylalanine or tryptophan. The D gene is left open where the match is weak. Some rows have no size entry. The others give once, few or many, or a class for an expanded clone.

CDR3 protein: CASGQLDQPQHF
CDR3 DNA: TGTGCCAGCGGACAGCTAGATCAGCCCCAGCATTTT
J gene: TRBJ1-5
D gene: -
clone size: -
V gene: TRBV6-1

CDR3 protein: CASSEGTGPGEKLFF
CDR3 DNA: TGTGCCAGCAGTGAAGGGACAGGACCGGGTGAAAAACTGTTTTTT
J gene: TRBJ1-4
D gene: TRBD1
clone size: -
V gene: TRBV25-1

CDR3 protein: CASRSIGPGYTF
CDR3 DNA: TGTGCCAGCAGATCTATCGGGCCTGGCTACACCTTC
J gene: TRBJ1-2
D gene: -
clone size: -
V gene: TRBV5-6

CDR3 protein: CAWSTDFGNTIYF
CDR3 DNA: TGTGCCTGGAGTACGGACTTCGGAAACACCATATATTTT
J gene: TRBJ1-3
D gene: -
clone size: -
V gene: TRBV30

CDR3 protein: CASSIGASSSYGYTF
CDR3 DNA: TGTGCCAGTAGTATAGGGGCCTCTTCCTCGTATGGCTACACCTTC
J gene: TRBJ1-2
D gene: -
clone size: -
V gene: TRBV19

CDR3 protein: CASSVGTATAVF
CDR3 DNA: TGTGCCAGCAGTGTTGGGACAGCCACCGCCGTCTTC
J gene: TRBJ1-2
D gene: TRBD1
clone size: -
V gene: TRBV2

CDR3 protein: CASSPWLVPKNSGNTIYF
CDR3 DNA: TGTGCCAGCTCTCCGTGGTTGGTACCCAAAAACTCTGGAAACACCATATATTTT
J gene: TRBJ1-3
D gene: -
clone size: once
V gene: TRBV21-1

CDR3 protein: CASSLGWGDHSNEQFF
CDR3 DNA: TGTGCCAGCAGTTTGGGTTGGGGAGACCACTCCAATGAGCAGTTCTTC
J gene: TRBJ2-1
D gene: -
clone size: -
V gene: TRBV27

CDR3 protein: CASSFNPTYEQYF
CDR3 DNA: TGTGCTAGCAGCTTCAATCCCACTTACGAGCAGTACTTC
J gene: TRBJ2-7
D gene: -
clone size: -
V gene: TRBV7-7

CDR3 protein: CACQGAGSMNYGYTF
CDR3 DNA: TGTGCCTGTCAGGGGGCAGGGTCGATGAACTATGGCTACACCTTC
J gene: TRBJ1-2
D gene: TRBD1
clone size: few
V gene: TRBV30

CDR3 protein: CAWSVRGDQPQHF
CDR3 DNA: TGTGCCTGGAGTGTTAGGGGGGATCAGCCCCAGCATTTT
J gene: TRBJ1-5
D gene: -
clone size: -
V gene: TRBV30

CDR3 protein: CASSSGQGKTQYF
CDR3 DNA: TGTGCCAGCAGCTCAGGACAGGGGAAGACCCAGTACTTC
J gene: TRBJ2-5
D gene: TRBD1
clone size: -
V gene: TRBV7-3

CDR3 protein: CASSSTHYNEQFF
CDR3 DNA: TGTGCCAGCAGCTCAACCCATTACAATGAGCAGTTCTTC
J gene: TRBJ2-1
D gene: -
clone size: -
V gene: TRBV5-6

CDR3 protein: CASSLEGGLYEQYF
CDR3 DNA: TGCGCCAGCAGCTTGGAGGGGGGGTTATACGAGCAGTACTTC
J gene: TRBJ2-7
D gene: -
clone size: -
V gene: TRBV5-1

CDR3 protein: CASYKTETQYF
CDR3 DNA: TGTGCCAGCTATAAGACGGAAACGCAGTATTTT
J gene: TRBJ2-3
D gene: -
clone size: -
V gene: TRBV2

CDR3 protein: CAISESTRTLNEQFF
CDR3 DNA: TGTGCCATCAGTGAGTCGACGAGGACACTCAATGAGCAGTTCTTC
J gene: TRBJ2-1
D gene: -
clone size: -
V gene: TRBV10-3

CDR3 protein: CASSSGANYGYTF
CDR3 DNA: TGTGCCAGCAGTTCGGGGGCAAACTATGGCTACACCTTC
J gene: TRBJ1-2
D gene: -
clone size: -
V gene: TRBV6-5

CDR3 protein: CASRSWDSQETQYF
CDR3 DNA: TGTGCCAGCAGAAGTTGGGACAGTCAAGAGACCCAGTACTTC
J gene: TRBJ2-5
D gene: TRBD1
clone size: once
V gene: TRBV7-3

CDR3 protein: CASSLRRGQQYF
CDR3 DNA: TGTGCCAGCAGCTTACGCAGGGGTCAACAGTACTTC
J gene: TRBJ2-7
D gene: -
clone size: -
V gene: TRBV11-3

CDR3 protein: CAWRVAGATDTQYF
CDR3 DNA: TGTGCCTGGAGGGTAGCGGGGGCCACAGATACGCAGTATTTT
J gene: TRBJ2-3
D gene: TRBD2
clone size: -
V gene: TRBV30

CDR3 protein: CASSLESIWTGVQNEKLFF
CDR3 DNA: TGCGCCAGCAGCTTGGAATCTATCTGGACAGGGGTGCAGAATGAAAAACTGTTTTTT
J gene: TRBJ1-4
D gene: TRBD1
clone size: few
V gene: TRBV5-1

CDR3 protein: CASRGPGNEQFF
CDR3 DNA: TGTGCCAGCAGGGGTCCGGGCAATGAGCAGTTCTTC
J gene: TRBJ2-1
D gene: -
clone size: few
V gene: TRBV25-1

CDR3 protein: CASSLRDRGAGELFF
CDR3 DNA: TGTGCCAGCAGTCTACGGGACAGGGGAGCCGGGGAGCTGTTTTTT
J gene: TRBJ2-2
D gene: TRBD1
clone size: -
V gene: TRBV27

CDR3 protein: CASIDFYSGNTIYF
CDR3 DNA: TGTGCCAGTATTGACTTCTACTCTGGAAACACCATATATTTT
J gene: TRBJ1-3
D gene: -
clone size: -
V gene: TRBV19

CDR3 protein: CASSLTTGYGYTF
CDR3 DNA: TGTGCCAGCAGTTTAACAACAGGGTATGGCTACACCTTC
J gene: TRBJ1-2
D gene: -
clone size: -
V gene: TRBV28

CDR3 protein: CASSLGGTGVSNQPQHF
CDR3 DNA: TGTGCCAGCAGCTTAGGAGGGACAGGGGTTAGCAATCAGCCCCAGCATTTT
J gene: TRBJ1-5
D gene: TRBD1
clone size: -
V gene: TRBV7-6

CDR3 protein: CASSRANSPLHF
CDR3 DNA: TGTGCCAGCAGCCGTGCCAATTCACCCCTCCACTTT
J gene: TRBJ1-6
D gene: -
clone size: -
V gene: TRBV13

CDR3 protein: CASSGKNTGELFF
CDR3 DNA: TGTGCCAGCAGTGGTAAGAACACCGGGGAGCTGTTTTTT
J gene: TRBJ2-2
D gene: -
clone size: -
V gene: TRBV25-1

CDR3 protein: CAWSEGTGNTIYF
CDR3 DNA: TGTGCCTGGAGTGAGGGAACGGGAAACACCATATATTTT
J gene: TRBJ1-3
D gene: -
clone size: -
V gene: TRBV30

CDR3 protein: CASSTGSDPYEQYF
CDR3 DNA: TGTGCCAGCAGTACAGGGTCCGATCCCTACGAGCAGTACTTC
J gene: TRBJ2-7
D gene: -
clone size: -
V gene: TRBV6-6

CDR3 protein: CSAGGRETQYF
CDR3 DNA: TGCAGTGCTGGGGGTCGAGAGACCCAGTACTTC
J gene: TRBJ2-5
D gene: -
clone size: -
V gene: TRBV20-1

CDR3 protein: CASSEKDTLHNSPLHF
CDR3 DNA: TGTGCCAGCAGTGAAAAAGACACACTACATAATTCACCCCTCCACTTT
J gene: TRBJ1-6
D gene: -
clone size: -
V gene: TRBV6-1

CDR3 protein: CASRRDTSNYGYTF
CDR3 DNA: TGTGCCAGCAGACGGGACACCTCTAACTATGGCTACACCTTC
J gene: TRBJ1-2
D gene: -
clone size: -
V gene: TRBV5-8

CDR3 protein: CASSYSFTRGYEQYF
CDR3 DNA: TGTGCCAGCAGTTACTCGTTCACGCGGGGCTACGAGCAGTACTTC
J gene: TRBJ2-7
D gene: -
clone size: -
V gene: TRBV6-5

CDR3 protein: CASSAHRGFMNTEAFF
CDR3 DNA: TGTGCCAGCAGTGCACACAGGGGATTCATGAACACTGAAGCTTTCTTT
J gene: TRBJ1-1
D gene: TRBD1
clone size: -
V gene: TRBV6-1

CDR3 protein: CASSLSWNEQFF
CDR3 DNA: TGTGCCAGCAGCTTGTCGTGGAATGAGCAGTTCTTC
J gene: TRBJ2-1
D gene: -
clone size: -
V gene: TRBV5-6

CDR3 protein: CASSLTPRTSYEQYF
CDR3 DNA: TGTGCCAGCAGCCTGACGCCCAGGACCTCCTACGAGCAGTACTTC
J gene: TRBJ2-7
D gene: -
clone size: -
V gene: TRBV28

CDR3 protein: CASSLRDSLNYGYTF
CDR3 DNA: TGCGCCAGCAGCTTGAGAGACAGCTTAAACTATGGCTACACCTTC
J gene: TRBJ1-2
D gene: -
clone size: -
V gene: TRBV5-1

CDR3 protein: CAWSVGFRVGEKLFF
CDR3 DNA: TGTGCCTGGAGTGTAGGGTTTAGGGTAGGGGAAAAACTGTTTTTT
J gene: TRBJ1-4
D gene: -
clone size: -
V gene: TRBV30

CDR3 protein: CAWSTWTGGPNGYTF
CDR3 DNA: TGTGCCTGGAGTACCTGGACAGGAGGTCCAAACGGCTACACCTTC
J gene: TRBJ1-2
D gene: TRBD1
clone size: once
V gene: TRBV30

CDR3 protein: CASSLASTNEKLFF
CDR3 DNA: TGTGCCAGTAGCTTGGCGTCGACTAATGAAAAACTGTTTTTT
J gene: TRBJ1-4
D gene: -
clone size: -
V gene: TRBV19

CDR3 protein: CASKPRTGGGYTF
CDR3 DNA: TGTGCCTCCAAGCCAAGGACAGGGGGGGGCTACACCTTC
J gene: TRBJ1-2
D gene: TRBD1
clone size: -
V gene: TRBV30

CDR3 protein: CASSQDRMGRGALHEQFF
CDR3 DNA: TGTGCCAGCAGCCAAGATAGAATGGGACGGGGGGCGCTTCACGAGCAGTTCTTC
J gene: TRBJ2-1
D gene: -
clone size: -
V gene: TRBV4-2

CDR3 protein: CASAQGRIESSTDTQYF
CDR3 DNA: TGTGCCAGCGCCCAGGGACGAATCGAATCTAGCACAGATACGCAGTATTTT
J gene: TRBJ2-3
D gene: -
clone size: once
V gene: TRBV5-4

CDR3 protein: CASSQGTGDGNYGYTF
CDR3 DNA: TGTGCCAGCTCACAGGGGACAGGAGATGGCAACTATGGCTACACCTTC
J gene: TRBJ1-2
D gene: TRBD1
clone size: -
V gene: TRBV18

CDR3 protein: CASSRPRQPNTEAFF
CDR3 DNA: TGTGCCAGCAGTAGACCCAGACAACCGAACACTGAAGCTTTCTTT
J gene: TRBJ1-1
D gene: -
clone size: -
V gene: TRBV6-1

CDR3 protein: CASSSPPTGGREKLFF
CDR3 DNA: TGTGCCAGCAGTTCTCCTCCAACAGGGGGCCGAGAAAAACTGTTTTTT
J gene: TRBJ1-4
D gene: TRBD1
clone size: -
V gene: TRBV2

CDR3 protein: CASSVDKKGYTF
CDR3 DNA: TGCGCCAGCAGCGTGGACAAGAAAGGCTACACCTTC
J gene: TRBJ1-2
D gene: -
clone size: -
V gene: TRBV5-1

CDR3 protein: CASSRLVGDDRPPNYGYTF
CDR3 DNA: TGTGCCAGCTCACGGCTCGTAGGTGACGACCGCCCCCCCAACTATGGCTACACCTTC
J gene: TRBJ1-2
D gene: -
clone size: -
V gene: TRBV18

CDR3 protein: CASSQVGVEETQYF
CDR3 DNA: TGCGCCAGCAGCCAAGTCGGTGTAGAAGAGACCCAGTACTTC
J gene: TRBJ2-5
D gene: -
clone size: -
V gene: TRBV4-1

CDR3 protein: CASSNTPTGRDEAFF
CDR3 DNA: TGTGCCAGCAGCAATACACCGACAGGGCGGGATGAAGCTTTCTTT
J gene: TRBJ1-1
D gene: TRBD1
clone size: once
V gene: TRBV7-8

CDR3 protein: CAWSSIDSGNTIYF
CDR3 DNA: TGTGCCTGGAGTTCCATCGACTCTGGAAACACCATATATTTT
J gene: TRBJ1-3
D gene: -
clone size: -
V gene: TRBV30

CDR3 protein: CASGWDAPEAFF
CDR3 DNA: TGCGCCAGCGGTTGGGACGCCCCTGAAGCTTTCTTT
J gene: TRBJ1-1
D gene: -
clone size: once
V gene: TRBV10-2

CDR3 protein: CASSQAGSHTEAFF
CDR3 DNA: TGTGCCAGCAGCCAAGCCGGCAGCCACACTGAAGCTTTCTTT
J gene: TRBJ1-1
D gene: -
clone size: -
V gene: TRBV14

CDR3 protein: CASSGLQDNQPQHF
CDR3 DNA: TGTGCCAGCAGTGGTTTGCAAGATAATCAGCCCCAGCATTTT
J gene: TRBJ1-5
D gene: -
clone size: -
V gene: TRBV6-4

CDR3 protein: CASSQETGFQQYF
CDR3 DNA: TGTGCCAGCAGCCAAGAAACAGGCTTCCAGCAGTACTTC
J gene: TRBJ2-7
D gene: -
clone size: -
V gene: TRBV14

CDR3 protein: CATALAPMDIQYF
CDR3 DNA: TGTGCCACCGCTTTGGCTCCGATGGACATTCAGTACTTC
J gene: TRBJ2-4
D gene: -
clone size: -
V gene: TRBV27

CDR3 protein: CASTGTGTYGYTF
CDR3 DNA: TGTGCCAGCACTGGGACAGGGACGTATGGCTACACCTTC
J gene: TRBJ1-2
D gene: TRBD1
clone size: -
V gene: TRBV28

CDR3 protein: CASSELRYTEAFF
CDR3 DNA: TGTGCCAGCAGTGAATTGAGATACACTGAAGCTTTCTTT
J gene: TRBJ1-1
D gene: -
clone size: once
V gene: TRBV25-1

CDR3 protein: CASSQTGTSRNEQYF
CDR3 DNA: TGTGCCAGCAGCCAGACCGGGACCTCCCGAAACGAGCAGTACTTC
J gene: TRBJ2-7
D gene: -
clone size: -
V gene: TRBV7-9